This TCR beta chain is from a study of regulatory T cells in long-lasting Graves disease. Study-level information: The study enrolled newly diagnosed Graves' patients on antithyroid drugs under 3 months. Notes on the study in general: TCR diversity was lower in persistent than newly diagnosed Graves' disease.

Comments on this clonotype: Its antigen remains unknown.

Sequencing libraries for TCR beta were prepared with iRepertoire HTBI primers and Arm-PCR of CDR3 regions. Each CDR3 protein gets one entry after TCRdb re-called the multiplex PCR reads with MiXCR. The sample carries roughly 360,000 distinct CDR3 sequences, roughly 10% recorded once. This sample's time point: newly diagnosed GD, antithyroid drugs for less than 3 months. RNA extracted from PBMCs served as the sequencing template. The V and J ends lost 3 bases and 1 base respectively, with 14 bases between them. The CDR3 loop spans 15 amino acids. Germline CDR1 reads SQVTM; CDR2 reads ANQGSEA. The sample was also reused in another study, on T cells in Graves' hyperthyroidism and ophthalmopathy. That publication notes: From stable hyperthyroidism, ophthalmopathy was separated by a 13 V-J model. Ophthalmopathy prediction by the model preceded onset by a median approximately six months.

The sequence came from a young woman with Graves disease. The rearrangement uses TRBV29-1 and TRBJ2-3; D remains unclear. Source: peripheral blood mononuclear cells (PBMCs), taken at new diagnosis, from a patient treated with antithyroid drugs. CDR3 sequence reads: CSVDPSGYRTDTQYF. CDR3 nucleotide sequence: TGCAGCGTTGATCCTTCCGGGTATCGCACAGATACGCAGTATTTT.